Shown below are 12 T cell receptor beta chains from a single sample sequenced in a study of T cell repertoires in cytomegalovirus infection. MiXCR, applied by TCRdb to the reads, yields one record per CDR3 protein. The table lists around 530,000 distinct CDR3 sequences, about 30% of them singletons. Sequencing input: PBMCs. The origin of the receptors is a human donor in good health (CMV status not recorded). Some clones in this sample may be carry-over from other donors' samples.

This clonotype occurred a few times. V usage is TRBV24-1 and J usage is TRBJ2-1, with 13 positions matching TRBD2. V shed 2 bases and J 8 bases; nucleotides not matched to a gene: 2. Germline V gene sequence: CDR1 KGHDR, CDR2 SFDVKD. The CDR3 consists of 15 residues. CDR3 region: CATSDSGLAGDEQFF. The DNA for the CDR3 is TGTGCCACCAGTGATTCCGGACTAGCGGGAGATGAGCAGTTCTTC.

The gene calls are TRBV7-2 and TRBJ2-3; TRBD2 aligns across 12 bases. Per germline, CDR1 SGHTA and CDR2 FQGNSA. Unmatched junction bases numbered 11, after V lost 7 bases and J lost 0 bases. The CDR3 loop spans 18 amino acids. CDR3 sequence reads: CASTPSASGRVSTDTQYF. The DNA for the CDR3 is TGTGCCAGCACCCCCTCGGCTAGCGGGAGGGTTAGCACAGATACGCAGTATTTT.

This clonotype has a handful of counts. The V gene is TRBV7-8, the J gene TRBJ2-6, with 9 bases lining up with TRBD1. CDR3 length: 16 amino acids. From germline, CDR1 is SGHVS and CDR2 FQNEAQ. Unmatched junction bases numbered 11, after V lost 5 bases and J lost 9 bases. The chain's CDR3 is CASSPRRQGGNNVLTF. The CDR3 nucleotides read TGTGCCAGCAGCCCCCGAAGACAGGGGGGGAACAACGTCCTGACTTTC.

This clonotype occurred many times. The chain employs TRBV7-2 and TRBJ2-1; D is perhaps TRBD2 (6 bases). The germline gives CDR1 SGHTA, CDR2 FQGNSA. This CDR3 has 15 residues. The germline V and J ends were trimmed by 3 bases and 4 bases, with 13 bases remaining between them. The CDR3 loop reads CASSLGGTRYNEQFF. In DNA, the CDR3 is TGTGCCAGCAGCTTGGGCGGGACTCGTTACAATGAGCAGTTCTTC.

The rearrangement uses TRBV19 and TRBJ1-4; perhaps TRBD1 as D (5 bases). This CDR3 region has 17 residues. Trimming left V 5 bases short and J 8 bases short, with 24 bases between. The germline V gene has CDR1 LNHDA and CDR2 SQIVND (reference sequence). CDR3 sequence reads: CASSPTTMSGTSEKLFF. The CDR3 DNA reads as TGTGCCAGTAGTCCTACAACTATGAGCGGGACTTCGGAAAAACTGTTTTTT.

The sample holds many counts of this clonotype. This chain connects TRBV2 to TRBJ2-7, with 9 bases lining up with TRBD1. Per germline, CDR1 SNHLY and CDR2 FYNNEI. V was pared by 7 bases and J by 3 bases, with 7 bases of the junction left unmatched. This CDR3 has 14 residues. The CDR3 spells CASINDRGVYEQYF. Here the CDR3 DNA reads TGTGCCAGCATCAATGACAGGGGGGTCTACGAGCAGTACTTC.

This clonotype has just a few counts. This chain connects TRBV10-2 to TRBJ2-2; D tentatively reads TRBD1 or TRBD2 (5 bases each). Germline lookup yields CDR1 WSHSY and CDR2 SAAADI. V dropped 5 bases and J dropped 5 bases, with 12 bases sitting between them. The CDR3 covers 14 residues. The CDR3 reads CASSLGTETGELFF. In nucleotides, the CDR3 is TGCGCCAGCAGTCTAGGGACCGAGACCGGGGAGCTGTTTTTT.

The chain joins TRBV7-9 to TRBJ1-1, with D possibly TRBD1 on 6 matching bases. The CDR3 sequence is 17 residues long. With 4 bases removed from V and 4 bases from J, the gap between germline ends came to 22 bases. CDR1 is SEHNR and CDR2 is FQNEAQ in the germline V gene (reference sequence). The CDR3 spells CASSSPASPQGSTEAFF. The CDR3 coding sequence is TGTGCCAGCAGCTCTCCCGCATCCCCTCAGGGGTCCACTGAAGCTTTCTTT. The full variable domain, rest sourced from reference TRBV7-9 and TRBJ1-1, is DTGVSQNPRHKITKRGQNVTFRCDPISEHNRLYWYRQTLGQGPEFLTYFQNEAQLEKSRLLSDRFSAERPKGSFSTLEIQRTEQGDSAMYLCASSSPASPQGSTEAFFGQGTRLTVV.

V gene TRBV5-8 combines with J gene TRBJ1-4; the D gene is possibly TRBD1 (6 bases). The CDR3 totals 15 residues. CDR1 is SGHTS and CDR2 is YDEGEE in the germline V gene. Trimming cost V 0 bases and J 4 bases, with 10 bases left between them. This CDR3 is CASSLEGGSNEKLFF. In nucleotides, the CDR3 is TGTGCCAGCAGCTTGGAAGGGGGGAGTAATGAAAAACTGTTTTTT. The full variable domain, completed using reference TRBV5-8 and TRBJ1-4, is EAGVTQSPTHLIKTRGQQATLRCSPISGHTSVYWYQQALGLGLQFLLWYDEGEERNRGNFPPRFSGRQFPNYSSELNVNALELEDSALYLCASSLEGGSNEKLFFGSGTQLSVL.

This sequence joins TRBV6-2 or TRBV6-3 and TRBJ2-5; 11 positions agree with TRBD1. This CDR3 spans 18 amino acids. J lost 5 bases, V lost 5 bases, and 16 bases had no gene match. Per germline, CDR1 MNHEY and CDR2 SVGEGT. CDR3 in amino acids: CASSHLPAGTGGPETQYF. The CDR3 coding sequence is TGTGCCAGCAGTCATCTACCCGCCGGGACAGGGGGGCCGGAGACCCAGTACTTC.

This clonotype has a handful of counts. The genes are TRBV28 and TRBJ1-1; TRBD1 aligns across 8 bases. This CDR3 region has 15 residues. Trimming at V came to 6 bases and at J to 0 bases, leaving 6 bases not matched to a gene. Germline V gives CDR1 MDHEN, CDR2 SYDVKM. The CDR3 DNA reads as TGTGCCAGCAGGAGGACAGGGACTATGAACACTGAAGCTTTCTTT. It encodes CASRRTGTMNTEAFF.

This clonotype was seen many times. V and J are TRBV10-3 and TRBJ2-7; D not certain. This CDR3 contains 12 residues. Germline V gene lookup returns CDR1 ENHRY and CDR2 SYGVKD. V lost 4 bases and J 0 bases, leaving 4 bases between the germline ends. CDR3 sequence (DNA): TGTGCCATCAGTGGACACTCCTACGAGCAGTACTTC. Protein: CAISGHSYEQYF.